This TCR beta chain originates from a study of OX40 agonist ivuxolimab in advanced cancers. Between the trimmed V and J ends, which lost 0 bases and 1 base, there was a span of 9 bases. Germline lookup yields CDR1 SGHTA and CDR2 FQGTGA. The length of the CDR3 is 16 residues. This clone was counted once. Its antigen is still unknown. Only in-frame clones appear in the TCRdb table, and some are missing; sequencing was by immunoSEQ multiplex PCR. Of around 11,000 clones listed, around 74% are singletons. Findings and caveats of the study: Partial responders receiving 0.1-3.0 mg/kg showed among the lowest clonal expansion.

J is TRBJ2-2 and V is TRBV7-3; no firm D call. The TCR sequence derives from an adult with an advanced solid tumor such as melanoma, head and neck, liver or kidney cancer. The sample in question was CD4+ or CD8+ T cells sorted from blood, obtained in a trial of the OX40 agonist ivuxolimab. The CDR3 DNA is TGTGCCAGCAGCTTAACAGGGTTCCAGAACACCGGGGAGCTGTTTTTT. It translates to CASSLTGFQNTGELFF.